This entry is about one T cell receptor beta chain. Data came from immunoSEQ multiplex PCR; TCRdb stores just in-frame clones and leaves some out. The data hold about 300,000 clones, with about 85% observed a single time. CDR3 length equals 13 residues. Germline loops: CDR1 MNHEY, CDR2 SVGAGI. The V segment lost 6 bases and the J segment 2 bases; nucleotides outside the gene matches: 0. The data belong to a study of blood T cell repertoires in COVID-19. This clonotype originated in a woman in her twenties or thirties who had recovered from COVID-19. V and J are TRBV6-5 and TRBJ2-3, with TRBD2 matching 9 bases. Sequenced sample: PBMCs or T cells enriched from blood (not recorded which). The chain's CDR3 is CASRGLATDTQYF. Here the CDR3 DNA reads TGTGCCAGCAGGGGACTAGCCACAGATACGCAGTATTTT.